This T cell receptor beta chain derives from a study of CD8 T cells in ankylosing spondylitis. In its sample, this clonotype was seen many times. TCRdb processed the 5' RACE reads anew with MiXCR; each CDR3 protein has one entry. The table shows 150,000 to 200,000 distinct CDR3 sequences, with about 16% occurring only once. The CDR3 contains 16 residues. Germline CDR1 and CDR2: SGHRS and YFSETQ. The trim removed 5 bases at V and 2 bases at J, leaving 8 bases unmatched. Sequenced material: blood, either unsorted or a sorted T cell fraction (not recorded which). The chain links TRBV5-1 to TRBJ2-1; TRBD2 matches at 9 bases. This receptor was identified in a male donor with ankylosing spondylitis or in good health (not recorded which). The CDR3 nucleotides are TGCGCCAGCAGGTTGTCTAGCGGGATCACCTACAATGAGCAGTTCTTC. Its protein product is CASRLSSGITYNEQFF.